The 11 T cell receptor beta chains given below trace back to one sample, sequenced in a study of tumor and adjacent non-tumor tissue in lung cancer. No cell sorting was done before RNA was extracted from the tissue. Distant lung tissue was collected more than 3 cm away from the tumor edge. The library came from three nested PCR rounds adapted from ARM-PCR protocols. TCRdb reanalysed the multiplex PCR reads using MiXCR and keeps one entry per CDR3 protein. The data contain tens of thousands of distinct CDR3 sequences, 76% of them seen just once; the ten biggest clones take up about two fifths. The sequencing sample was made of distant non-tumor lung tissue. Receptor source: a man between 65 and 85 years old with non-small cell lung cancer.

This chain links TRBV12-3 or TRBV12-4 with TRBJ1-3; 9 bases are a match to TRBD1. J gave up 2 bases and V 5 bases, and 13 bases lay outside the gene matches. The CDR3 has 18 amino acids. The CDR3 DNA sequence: TGTGCCAGCAGTCATCCCGGGACAGGGATCAGCCCTGGAAACACCATATATTTT. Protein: CASSHPGTGISPGNTIYF.

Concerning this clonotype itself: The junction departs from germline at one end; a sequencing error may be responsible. The DNA of the CDR3 is TGTGTCAGCAGCTTAGATCGGACAGGGGACTACGAGCAGTACTTC. Translated, it gives CVSSLDRTGDYEQYF. V usage is TRBV7-8 and J usage is TRBJ2-7; the match to TRBD1 covers 9 bases. In germline, CDR1 is SGHVS, CDR2 FQNEAQ. The CDR3 extends over 15 amino acids.

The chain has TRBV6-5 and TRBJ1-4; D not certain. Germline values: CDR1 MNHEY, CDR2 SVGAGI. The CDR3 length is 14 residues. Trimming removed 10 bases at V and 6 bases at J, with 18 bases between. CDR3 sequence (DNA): TGTGCCAACATTTACTCCCCGCGGGATGAAAAACTGTTTTTT. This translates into CANIYSPRDEKLFF.

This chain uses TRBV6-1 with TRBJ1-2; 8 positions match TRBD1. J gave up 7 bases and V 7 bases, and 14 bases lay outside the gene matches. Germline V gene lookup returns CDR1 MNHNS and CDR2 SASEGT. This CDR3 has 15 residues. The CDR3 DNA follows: TGTGCCAGCACTCCCCGGGACAGGAACGGTGTTGGCTACACCTTC. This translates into CASTPRDRNGVGYTF.

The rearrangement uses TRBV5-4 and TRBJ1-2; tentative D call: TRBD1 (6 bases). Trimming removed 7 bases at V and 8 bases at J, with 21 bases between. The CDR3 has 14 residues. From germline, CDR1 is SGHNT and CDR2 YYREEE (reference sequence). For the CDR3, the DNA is TGTGCCAGCGGCGTAGAAAGCAGGGGTGAAGGCTACACCTTC. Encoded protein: CASGVESRGEGYTF.

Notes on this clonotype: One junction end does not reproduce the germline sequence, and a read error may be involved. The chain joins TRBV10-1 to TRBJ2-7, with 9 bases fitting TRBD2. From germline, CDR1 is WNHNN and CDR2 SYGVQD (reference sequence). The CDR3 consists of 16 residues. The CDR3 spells CASSEGTSRNSYEQYF. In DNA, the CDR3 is TGCGCCAGCAGTGAGGGGACTAGCAGGAACTCCTACGAACAGTACTTC.

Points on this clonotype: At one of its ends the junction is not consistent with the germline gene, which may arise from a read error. The CDR3 sequence: CVWSTGGPYSNQPQHF. The CDR3 nucleotides are TGTGTCTGGAGTACAGGCGGACCTTATAGCAATCAGCCCCAGCATTTT. The chain carries TRBV30 and TRBJ1-5, with D perhaps TRBD1 (5 bases). Germline values: CDR1 GTSNPN, CDR2 SVGIG (reference sequence). The CDR3 has 16 residues.

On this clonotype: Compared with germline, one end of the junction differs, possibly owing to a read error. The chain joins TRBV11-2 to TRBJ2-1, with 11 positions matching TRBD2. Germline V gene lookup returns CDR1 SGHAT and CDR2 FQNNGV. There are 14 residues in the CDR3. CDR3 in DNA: TGTCCCAGCAGCTTAGCGGGGGGGGCCAGTGAGAAGTTCTTC. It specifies CPSSLAGGASEKFF.

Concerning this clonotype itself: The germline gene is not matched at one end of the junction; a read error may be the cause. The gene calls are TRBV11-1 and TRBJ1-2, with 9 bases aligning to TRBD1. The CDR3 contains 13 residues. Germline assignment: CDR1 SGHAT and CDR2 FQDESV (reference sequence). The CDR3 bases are TGTGCCAGCAGCACGGGACAGGGCTTTGGCTACGCCTTC. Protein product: CASSTGQGFGYAF.

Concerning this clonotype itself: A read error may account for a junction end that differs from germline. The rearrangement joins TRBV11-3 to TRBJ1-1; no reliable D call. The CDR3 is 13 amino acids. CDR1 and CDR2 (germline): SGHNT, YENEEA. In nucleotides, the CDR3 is TGTGCCAACAGCCCCCCGACGAACACTGAAGTTTTCTTT. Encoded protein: CANSPPTNTEVFF.

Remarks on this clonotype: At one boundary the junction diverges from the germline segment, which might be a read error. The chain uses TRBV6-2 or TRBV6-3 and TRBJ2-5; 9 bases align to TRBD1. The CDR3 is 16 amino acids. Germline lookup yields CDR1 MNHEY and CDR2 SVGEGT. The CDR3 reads CARSPRGQGIRGTRHF. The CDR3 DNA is TGTGCCAGAAGCCCCCGTGGACAGGGGATTCGGGGGACCCGGCACTTC.